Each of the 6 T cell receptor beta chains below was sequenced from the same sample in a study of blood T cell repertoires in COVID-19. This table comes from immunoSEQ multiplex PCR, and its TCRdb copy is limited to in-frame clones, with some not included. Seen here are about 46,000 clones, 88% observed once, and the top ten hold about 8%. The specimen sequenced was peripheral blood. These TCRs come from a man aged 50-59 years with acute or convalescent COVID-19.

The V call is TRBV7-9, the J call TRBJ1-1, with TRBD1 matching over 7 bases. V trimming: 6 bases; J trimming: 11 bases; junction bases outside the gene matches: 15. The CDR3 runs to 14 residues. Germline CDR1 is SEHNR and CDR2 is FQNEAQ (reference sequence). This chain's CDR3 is CASSNTAGTVNAFF. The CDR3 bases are TGTGCCAGCAGTAATACTGCCGGGACAGTGAACGCTTTCTTT. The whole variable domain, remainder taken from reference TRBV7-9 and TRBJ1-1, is DTGVSQNPRHKITKRGQNVTFRCDPISEHNRLYWYRQTLGQGPEFLTYFQNEAQLEKSRLLSDRFSAERPKGSFSTLEIQRTEQGDSAMYLCASSNTAGTVNAFFGQGTRLTVV.

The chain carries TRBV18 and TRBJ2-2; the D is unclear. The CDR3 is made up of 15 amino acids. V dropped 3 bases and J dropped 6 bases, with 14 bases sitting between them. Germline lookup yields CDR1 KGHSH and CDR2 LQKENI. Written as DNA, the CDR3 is TGTGCCAGCTCACCCGGAGCATTTCGGGCCGGGGAGCTGTTTTTT. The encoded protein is CASSPGAFRAGELFF.

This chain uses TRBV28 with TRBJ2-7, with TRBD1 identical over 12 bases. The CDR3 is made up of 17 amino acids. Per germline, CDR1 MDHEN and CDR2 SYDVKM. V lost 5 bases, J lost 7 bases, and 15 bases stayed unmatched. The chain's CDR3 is CASSKRDFRDRGREQYF. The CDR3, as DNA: TGTGCCAGCAGTAAGCGAGACTTCCGGGACAGGGGGCGTGAGCAGTACTTC.

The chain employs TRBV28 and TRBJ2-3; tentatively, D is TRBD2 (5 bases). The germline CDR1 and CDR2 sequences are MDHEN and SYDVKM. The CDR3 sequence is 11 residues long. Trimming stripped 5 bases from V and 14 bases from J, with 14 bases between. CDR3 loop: CASSPGVLWYF. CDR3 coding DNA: TGTGCCAGCAGTCCCGGGGTGCTGTGGTATTTT.

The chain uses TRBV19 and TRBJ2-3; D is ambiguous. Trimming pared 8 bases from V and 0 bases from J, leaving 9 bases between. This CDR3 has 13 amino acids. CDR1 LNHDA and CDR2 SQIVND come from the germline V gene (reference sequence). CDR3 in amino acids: CASAETSTDTQYF. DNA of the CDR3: TGTGCCAGTGCTGAAACTAGCACAGATACGCAGTATTTT.

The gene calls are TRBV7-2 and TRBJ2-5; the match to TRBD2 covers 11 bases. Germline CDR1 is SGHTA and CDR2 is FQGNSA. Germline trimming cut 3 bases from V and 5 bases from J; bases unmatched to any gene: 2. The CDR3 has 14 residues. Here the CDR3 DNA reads TGTGCCAGCAGCTTTAGCGGGGGGGAGGAGACCCAGTACTTC. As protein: CASSFSGGEETQYF.